One and the same sample provided the 20 T cell receptor beta chains below, sequenced in a study of blood T cell repertoires in COVID-19. Sequencing used immunoSEQ multiplex PCR; TCRdb keeps in-frame clones, though not all of them. The data show 200,000 or so clones, 70% to 90% seen once. The sample was peripheral blood. These receptors all come from a man between 60 and 75 years old with acute or convalescent COVID-19.

This clone was detected only a few times. The chain employs TRBV5-8 and TRBJ2-2; perhaps TRBD2 as D (6 bases). The CDR3 spans 14 residues. V lost 2 bases and J lost 4, with 9 bases in between. The germline gives CDR1 SGHTS, CDR2 YDEGEE. Here the CDR3 reads CASSFTGGTGELFF. In DNA form, the CDR3 reads TGTGCCAGCAGCTTCACCGGGGGCACCGGGGAGCTGTTTTTT.

The chain links TRBV5-4 to TRBJ1-4; 9 nucleotides match TRBD1. With V trimmed by 2 bases and J by 4 bases, 6 bases remained unmatched. Germline V CDR1 and CDR2: SGHNT, YYREEE (reference sequence). The CDR3 is 16 amino acids. CDR3 nucleotides: TGTGCCAGCAGCTTATCCGGGACAGGGTTTAATGAAAAACTGTTTTTT. Its translation is CASSLSGTGFNEKLFF.

This chain uses TRBV12-2 with TRBJ2-1; the table assigns TRBD1, which was not confirmed against the DNA. TRBV12-2 is a listed pseudogene. This CDR3 is 13 amino acids long. The CDR3 region is CASRRDRGVEQFF. CDR3 sequence (DNA): TGTGCAAGTCGCCGGGACAGGGGAGTTGAGCAGTTCTTC.

The V and J genes are TRBV15 and TRBJ2-1; D might be TRBD2 (6 bases). CDR1 and CDR2 from the germline V gene are LNHNV and YYDKDF (reference sequence). The CDR3 consists of 14 residues. Trimming stripped 6 bases from V and 3 bases from J, with 12 bases between. The CDR3 DNA sequence: TGTGCCACCAGGGAACGGGAGATCTACAATGAGCAGTTCTTC. This gives the protein CATREREIYNEQFF.

The V call is TRBV3-1 (or the pseudogene TRBV3-2), the J call TRBJ2-6; 9 bases match TRBD1. The CDR3 length is 20 residues. Germline V gene lookup returns CDR1 LGHDT and CDR2 YNNKEL (reference sequence). Trimming removed 0 bases from V and 0 bases from J; junction bases left unmatched: 9. In nucleotides, the CDR3 is TGTGCCAGCAGCCAAGAGACAGGGGGTGGGGGCGTCTCTGGGGCCAACGTCCTGACTTTC. It codes for CASSQETGGGGVSGANVLTF.

The chain uses TRBV28 and TRBJ1-2, with D possibly being TRBD1 (5 bases). The CDR3 sequence is 15 residues long. V was pared by 1 base and J by 4 bases, with 13 bases between. Per germline, CDR1 MDHEN and CDR2 SYDVKM. DNA of the CDR3: TGTGCCAGCAGTTTATCTGGGGGGATGGGCTATGGCTACACCTTC. Translating it yields CASSLSGGMGYGYTF.

The chain uses TRBV29-1 and TRBJ2-1; D remains ambiguous. Per germline, CDR1 SQVTM and CDR2 ANQGSEA. The CDR3 has 13 residues. V lost 3 bases to trimming and J lost 5 bases, with 11 bases between them. CDR3: CSVDSWQNNEQFF. In nucleotides, the CDR3 is TGCAGCGTTGACTCATGGCAAAACAATGAGCAGTTCTTC.

The chain recombines TRBV7-9 with TRBJ2-3; 10 bases align to TRBD2. The CDR3 runs to 18 residues. V dropped 1 base and J dropped 0; count of bases not matched to a gene: 7. Germline-derived CDR1 and CDR2 are SEHNR and FQNEAQ (reference sequence). In DNA, the CDR3 is TGTGCCAGCAGCTTAGGGACTAGCGGATTTCTAAGCACAGATACGCAGTATTTT. This codes for CASSLGTSGFLSTDTQYF. The full variable domain, with the rest looked up from reference TRBV7-9 and TRBJ2-3, is DTGVSQNPRHKITKRGQNVTFRCDPISEHNRLYWYRQTLGQGPEFLTYFQNEAQLEKSRLLSDRFSAERPKGSFSTLEIQRTEQGDSAMYLCASSLGTSGFLSTDTQYFGPGTRLTVL.

V gene TRBV30 combines with J gene TRBJ2-2, with 10 bases matching TRBD2. This CDR3 has 15 residues. The germline gives CDR1 GTSNPN, CDR2 SVGIG (reference sequence). The J segment lost 2 bases and the V segment lost 5 bases, leaving 5 bases of the junction unmatched. CDR3 residues: CAWALAGVNTGELFF. The DNA for the CDR3 is TGTGCCTGGGCCCTAGCGGGAGTAAACACCGGGGAGCTGTTTTTT.

The rearrangement uses TRBV18 and TRBJ2-1; D gene unclear. The V end lost 5 bases, the J end lost 8 bases, and 19 bases lay between the germline ends. The V gene's germline CDR1 is KGHSH and CDR2 LQKENI. The CDR3 is made up of 15 amino acids. CDR3 sequence: CASSTYSPGLDEQFF. CDR3 coding DNA: TGTGCCAGCTCAACTTATTCTCCAGGTTTGGATGAGCAGTTCTTC.

The chain uses TRBV7-3 and TRBJ2-2, with 9 bases aligning to TRBD1. Germline CDR1 reads SGHTA; CDR2 reads FQGTGA. J lost 5 bases, V lost 4 bases, and 5 bases had no gene match. CDR3 length: 15 residues. CDR3 in amino acids: CASSSGQGETGELFF. The CDR3 DNA follows: TGTGCCAGCAGCTCGGGACAGGGTGAAACCGGGGAGCTGTTTTTT.

The chain is built from TRBV12-5 and TRBJ1-5; 10 bases fit TRBD1. V dropped 4 bases and J dropped 7; count of bases not matched to a gene: 10. CDR1 is LGHNT and CDR2 is FRNRAP in the germline V gene. The CDR3 totals 16 residues. As DNA, the CDR3 is TGTGCTAGTGGTTCGCCGACAGGGGGCGCTTCCCAGCCCCAGCATTTT. It yields the protein CASGSPTGGASQPQHF.

The rearrangement joins TRBV4-1 to TRBJ1-5, with D tentatively TRBD1 (6 bases). The CDR3 totals 14 residues. Per germline, CDR1 MGHRA and CDR2 YSYEKL. Trimming cost V 2 bases and J 6 bases, with 11 bases left between them. The CDR3 nucleotides read TGCGCCAGCAGCCAAATTGGGACAAGTCAGCCCCAGCATTTT. Translated: CASSQIGTSQPQHF.

This sequence joins TRBV7-3 and TRBJ2-7, with D possibly matching TRBD1 (6 bases). The CDR3 extends over 15 amino acids. Germline CDR1 is SGHTA and CDR2 is FQGTGA. Trimming left V 4 bases short and J 2 bases short, with 15 bases between. CDR3: CASSCVRGHPYEQYF. In nucleotides, the CDR3 is TGTGCCAGCAGCTGCGTCAGGGGCCATCCCTACGAGCAGTACTTC.

V gene TRBV2 combines with J gene TRBJ1-5; D unclear. Trimming removed 7 bases at V and 0 bases at J, with 10 bases between. Germline CDR1 reads SNHLY; CDR2 reads FYNNEI. This CDR3 is 14 amino acids long. In DNA, the CDR3 is TGTGCCAGCAATCGGGAGTATAGCAATCAGCCCCAGCATTTT. Residues: CASNREYSNQPQHF.

This clone was seen only a few times. V and J are TRBV30 and TRBJ1-6; a possible D gene is TRBD1 (6 bases). Germline-derived CDR1 and CDR2 are GTSNPN and SVGIG (reference sequence). The CDR3 has 14 residues. V was shortened by 3 bases and J by 7 bases, with 13 bases between the two germline ends. The chain's CDR3 is CAWSRGQPNSPLHF. The DNA for the CDR3 is TGTGCCTGGAGCCGCGGACAGCCCAATTCACCCCTCCACTTT.

V is TRBV30 and J is TRBJ1-2; TRBD1 is a possible D gene (6 bases). The V gene's germline CDR1 is GTSNPN and CDR2 SVGIG (reference sequence). The CDR3 has 15 residues. Trimming removed 5 bases at V and 3 bases at J, with 19 bases between. The CDR3 DNA sequence: TGTGCCTGGGGAAAAAGGGGGGGTAAAGACTATGGCTACACCTTC. This gives the protein CAWGKRGGKDYGYTF.

The chain employs TRBV7-8 and TRBJ1-3; D possibly corresponds to TRBD1 (5 bases). V lost 5 bases and J 4 bases, leaving 12 bases between the germline ends. The CDR3 spans 14 residues. Germline lookup yields CDR1 SGHVS and CDR2 FQNEAQ. The CDR3 sequence: CASSPIGAGNTIYF. CDR3 bases: TGTGCCAGCAGCCCGATAGGGGCCGGAAACACCATATATTTT.

V is TRBV3-1 (or the pseudogene TRBV3-2) and J is TRBJ2-7, with TRBD2 identical over 13 bases. Germline V gene data show CDR1 as LGHDT and CDR2 as YNNKEL (reference sequence). V lost 4 bases to trimming and J lost 7 bases; unmatched junction nucleotides: 10. The CDR3 runs to 16 residues. CDR3 region: CASSPLAATSGREQYF. The CDR3 DNA sequence: TGTGCCAGCAGCCCGCTCGCCGCGACTAGCGGGAGGGAGCAGTACTTC.

V gene TRBV24-1 combines with J gene TRBJ2-2; TRBD2 agrees at 15 bases. The CDR3 has 18 amino acids. Germline assignment: CDR1 KGHDR and CDR2 SFDVKD. Losses at the gene ends were 3 bases for V and 7 bases for J; bases not matched to a gene: 8. As DNA, the CDR3 is TGTGCCACCAGTGATCGGACGGGACTAGCGGGAGGTTTCGGGGAGCTGTTTTTT. This codes for CATSDRTGLAGGFGELFF.